These 23 T cell receptor beta chains share one sample of origin, sequenced in a study of blood T cell repertoires in COVID-19 (TCRdb year 2020). Preparation of the library involved the immunoSEQ multiplex PCR assay. Not all clones reach the TCRdb copy of this immuneACCESS table, which keeps in-frame sequences only. Checked studies attribute under half of the gap to unresolved V genes and leave the rest unexplained. This sample has about 200,000 clones in its table, and over 85% of those were observed once. The top ten clonotypes cover 4% of the sample. The specimen was PBMCs or T cells enriched from blood (not recorded which). These receptor sequences come from a woman under 40 with acute COVID-19.

This chain joins TRBV7-2 and TRBJ2-1; TRBD2 matches at 9 bases. The CDR3 has 15 amino acids. CDR1 and CDR2 from the germline V gene are SGHTA and FQGNSA. V shed 3 bases, J shed 8 bases, and the junction held 8 bases outside the gene matches. The CDR3 reads CASSFPGLAKDEQFF. DNA of the CDR3: TGTGCCAGCAGCTTTCCGGGACTAGCAAAGGATGAGCAGTTCTTC.

This clone has a handful of counts. The V gene is TRBV14, the J gene TRBJ1-1; D is uncertain. V lost 4 bases to trimming and J lost 2 bases, with 8 bases between them. Germline assignment: CDR1 SGHDN and CDR2 FVKESK. The CDR3 spans 13 residues. The CDR3 DNA reads TGTGCCAGCAGCCCACAGAGTAACACTGAAGCTTTCTTT. Protein sequence: CASSPQSNTEAFF.

The chain links TRBV5-1 to TRBJ1-1, with 8 bases fitting TRBD1. CDR3 length: 13 amino acids. Germline CDR1 is SGHRS and CDR2 is YFSETQ. The trim removed 0 bases at V and 7 bases at J, leaving 2 bases unmatched. Here the CDR3 DNA reads TGCGCCAGCAGCTTGGGTACAGGGGGTGAAGCTTTCTTT. Translating gives CASSLGTGGEAFF. The complete variable domain, with remaining parts taken from reference TRBV5-1 and TRBJ1-1, reads KAGVTQTPRYLIKTRGQQVTLSCSPISGHRSVSWYQQTPGQGLQFLFEYFSETQRNKGNFPGRFSGRQFSNSRSEMNVSTLELGDSALYLCASSLGTGGEAFFGQGTRLTVV.

The chain links TRBV29-1 to TRBJ2-1; 7 positions match TRBD1. V lost 2 bases to trimming and J lost 3 bases; unmatched junction nucleotides: 10. Germline CDR1 SQVTM, CDR2 ANQGSEA. This CDR3 is 16 amino acids long. The CDR3 coding sequence is TGCAGCGTTGAAATTTTATTAGGGACAGACTACAATGAGCAGTTCTTC. This sequence encodes CSVEILLGTDYNEQFF.

Only a few counts were recorded for this clone. The J gene is TRBJ1-1, the V gene TRBV28; tentatively, D is TRBD1 (5 bases). Trimming pared 3 bases from V and 4 bases from J, leaving 9 bases between. Germline CDR1 MDHEN, CDR2 SYDVKM. This CDR3 has 13 residues. The CDR3 loop is CASSFRGGTEAFF. The CDR3 DNA follows: TGTGCCAGCAGTTTCCGGGGGGGCACTGAAGCTTTCTTT. Drawing the rest from reference TRBV28 and TRBJ1-1, the complete variable domain is DVKVTQSSRYLVKRTGEKVFLECVQDMDHENMFWYRQDPGLGLRLIYFSYDVKMKEKGDIPEGYSVSREKKERFSLILESASTNQTSMYLCASSFRGGTEAFFGQGTRLTVV.

This clone was detected only a few times. The chain is built from TRBV5-8 and TRBJ2-7; 9 bases are a match to TRBD2. Germline V lookup: CDR1 SGHTS, CDR2 YDEGEE. With 4 bases clipped from V and 0 bases from J, the junction kept 5 bases outside the gene matches. The CDR3 has 15 amino acids. In DNA form, the CDR3 reads TGTGCCAGCAGCCTAGCGGGACAGACCTCCTACGAGCAGTACTTC. Translating gives CASSLAGQTSYEQYF.

The chain joins TRBV5-3 to TRBJ2-1; D is possibly TRBD2 (5 bases). TRBV5-3 is marked as an open reading frame, function uncertain. This CDR3 comprises 13 residues. The CDR3 DNA reads as TGTGACGTGCCCCGGGGAAAGTTGAATGAGCAGTTCTTC. This codes for CDVPRGKLNEQFF.

This rearrangement joins TRBV18 to TRBJ1-1; a weak D match, TRBD1 (6 bases). V lost 4 bases, J lost 1 base, and 13 bases lay in between. This CDR3 has 15 amino acids. Germline V gene sequence: CDR1 KGHSH, CDR2 LQKENI. CDR3 amino acids: CASSRGPGQNTEAFF. The DNA for the CDR3 is TGTGCCAGCTCACGTGGACCGGGACAGAACACTGAAGCTTTCTTT.

The rearrangement links TRBV12-3 or TRBV12-4 to TRBJ1-1; D uncertain. The CDR3 covers 13 residues. V was shortened by 6 bases and J by 0 bases, with 8 bases between the two germline ends. Here the CDR3 reads CASSPPLNTEAFF. CDR3 in DNA: TGTGCCAGCAGCCCCCCCTTGAACACTGAAGCTTTCTTT.

The chain couples TRBV5-6 to TRBJ1-4; TRBD1 aligns across 8 bases. Unmatched junction bases numbered 5, after V lost 0 bases and J lost 16 bases. Germline CDR1 reads SGHDT; CDR2 reads YYEEEE. The CDR3 is 12 amino acids. The CDR3 protein is CASSLGQGNRFF. The CDR3 nucleotides read TGTGCCAGCAGCTTGGGACAGGGGAATCGGTTTTTT.

This chain links TRBV15 with TRBJ1-2; 9 nucleotides agree with TRBD1. CDR3 length: 15 residues. V was pared by 1 base and J by 3 bases, with 3 bases of the junction left unmatched. Germline V gene data show CDR1 as LNHNV and CDR2 as YYDKDF (reference sequence). CDR3 sequence reads: CATSRGTGADYGYTF. DNA for the CDR3: TGTGCCACCAGCAGAGGGACAGGGGCGGACTATGGCTACACCTTC.

This chain joins TRBV24-1 and TRBJ1-1; D unclear. The V end lost 3 bases, the J end lost 4 bases, and 8 bases lay between the germline ends. CDR1 and CDR2 from the germline V gene are KGHDR and SFDVKD. This CDR3 region has 13 residues. The CDR3 protein is CATSDGRSTEAFF. The DNA for the CDR3 is TGTGCCACCAGTGATGGGAGGAGCACTGAAGCTTTCTTT.

The chain combines TRBV30 with TRBJ2-5; TRBD2 agrees at 11 bases. Germline values: CDR1 GTSNPN, CDR2 SVGIG (reference sequence). This CDR3 is built from 14 residues. Germline trimming cut 4 bases from V and 5 bases from J; bases unmatched to any gene: 6. The CDR3 bases are TGTGCCTGGACTTTAGCGGGGGGGCAGGAGACCCAGTACTTC. Its translation: CAWTLAGGQETQYF.

The CDR3 protein is CASSLEGRDSGEKLFF. Written as DNA, the CDR3 is TGCGCCAGCAGCTTGGAAGGTCGGGATTCGGGGGAAAAACTGTTTTTT. J is TRBJ1-4 and V is TRBV5-1; unclear D gene. The V end lost 0 bases, the J end lost 8 bases, and 17 bases lay between the germline ends. CDR1 and CDR2 (germline): SGHRS, YFSETQ. The CDR3 extends over 16 amino acids.

V gene TRBV19 combines with J gene TRBJ1-5; 8 bases map to TRBD1. Trimming took 6 bases from V and 7 from J; bases not matched to a gene: 11. The CDR3 spans 15 residues. Germline CDR1 reads LNHDA; CDR2 reads SQIVND (reference sequence). CDR3 sequence (DNA): TGTGCCAGTAGCCCCCGGACAGGACAGGGACAGCCCCAGCATTTT. It encodes CASSPRTGQGQPQHF.

This rearrangement joins TRBV9 to TRBJ2-3; no reliable D call. Germline-derived CDR1 and CDR2 are SGDLS and YYNGEE. V was clipped by 3 bases and J by 2 bases, with 16 bases between them. The CDR3 loop spans 16 amino acids. The CDR3, as DNA: TGTGCCAGCAGCGACCCCGAGACATCTAACACAGATACGCAGTATTTT. Residues: CASSDPETSNTDTQYF.

This clone was seen just once. The chain is built from TRBV18 and TRBJ2-7, with 8 bases aligning to TRBD1. Germline CDR1 reads KGHSH; CDR2 reads LQKENI. J lost 4 bases, V lost 3 bases, and 8 bases had no gene match. The CDR3 consists of 15 residues. This CDR3 is CASSPTGQGSYEQYF. The CDR3 DNA sequence: TGTGCCAGCTCACCGACTGGACAGGGTAGTTACGAGCAGTACTTC.

The chain uses TRBV5-4 and TRBJ1-4; D not certain. The CDR3 sequence is 16 residues long. Germline lookup yields CDR1 SGHNT and CDR2 YYREEE (reference sequence). V was trimmed by 4 bases and J by 0 bases, leaving 13 bases between them. CDR3 bases: TGTGCCAGCAGCCCAGGCGGGGTTGCAACTAATGAAAAACTGTTTTTT. Translated: CASSPGGVATNEKLFF. Drawing the rest from reference TRBV5-4 and TRBJ1-4, the complete variable domain is ETGVTQSPTHLIKTRGQQVTLRCSSQSGHNTVSWYQQALGQGPQFIFQYYREEENGRGNFPPRFSGLQFPNYSSELNVNALELDDSALYLCASSPGGVATNEKLFFGSGTQLSVL.

About this clone: One end of the junction varies from germline; a read error may be responsible. The chain combines TRBV7-8 with TRBJ2-7; 9 bases line up with TRBD2. CDR3 length: 13 amino acids. Germline V gene data show CDR1 as SGHVS and CDR2 as FQNEAQ. CDR3 loop: CASSLGREGDSRF. DNA for the CDR3: TGTGCCAGCAGCTTAGGGCGGGAGGGGGACAGCAGGTTC.

This sequence joins TRBV6-5 and TRBJ1-1; D remains unclear. Germline CDR1 reads MNHEY; CDR2 reads SVGAGI. This CDR3 has 14 amino acids. Trimming cost V 0 bases and J 1 base, with 6 bases left between them. The CDR3 region is CASSYSPSNTEAFF. In DNA, the CDR3 is TGTGCCAGCAGTTACTCTCCCTCGAACACTGAAGCTTTCTTT.

The rearrangement links TRBV12-5 to TRBJ1-5; D is undetermined. Looked up from germline, CDR1 is LGHNT and CDR2 is FRNRAP. This CDR3 contains 13 residues. V shed 6 bases and J shed 0 bases, with 6 bases lying between them. CDR3: CASGGDSNQPQHF. The CDR3 DNA reads as TGTGCTAGTGGGGGCGATAGCAATCAGCCCCAGCATTTT.

The chain links TRBV7-2 to TRBJ1-2; D not certain. In germline, CDR1 is SGHTA, CDR2 FQGNSA. The CDR3 loop spans 14 amino acids. V was shortened by 1 base and J by 6 bases, with 12 bases between the two germline ends. In DNA, the CDR3 is TGTGCCAGCAGCTTAGGGGGATTCGGGGATGGCTACACCTTC. This encodes CASSLGGFGDGYTF.

V usage is TRBV15 and J usage is TRBJ2-3, with D perhaps matching TRBD1 (6 bases). The germline V gene encodes CDR1 LNHNV and CDR2 YYDKDF (reference sequence). The CDR3 loop spans 16 amino acids. V was shortened by 0 bases and J by 2 bases, with 12 bases between the two germline ends. The CDR3 sequence: CATSRDQDSITDTQYF. The CDR3 DNA reads TGTGCCACCAGCAGAGATCAGGACAGCATCACAGATACGCAGTATTTT.